This TCR beta chain comes out of a study of vaccination and CD4 T cells after COVID-19. Across the study: Samples from three convalescent patients were taken at day 14 and days 161 to 241 post-vaccination.

This clonotype is medium-sized in the sample. Its antigen remains unidentified. The CDR3 sequence is 13 residues long. Per germline, CDR1 LNHDA and CDR2 SQIVND (reference sequence). Trimming at V came to 5 bases and at J to 7 bases, leaving 5 bases not matched to a gene. Cultured CD4+ T cell DNA underwent sequencing with the Oncomine TCR Beta short-read assay. TCRdb called the PCR reads again in MiXCR, with one record for every CDR3 protein. Among approximately 22,000 distinct CDR3 sequences listed, around 33% were seen once. Time point indicated: late sampling 161 to 241 days after vaccination in a few convalescent patients. Treatment of the sample: roughly 10-day PBMC culture with coronavirus spike peptide pools or control peptides (ViraFEST assay).

The TCR originated in a human donor who had recovered from COVID-19. Sequences were derived from CD4+ T cells from blood, cultured in vitro, sampled about 7 months after SARS-CoV-2 vaccination. V is TRBV19 and J is TRBJ1-5, with 7 bases identical to TRBD1. In DNA, the CDR3 is TGTGCCAGTAGTGAGGGGGCAAGACAGCCCCAGCATTTT. Encoded protein: CASSEGARQPQHF.